This TCR beta chain was found in a study of PD-1 blockade in classical Hodgkin lymphoma. All patients relapsed after autologous stem cell transplantation, and brentuximab vedotin exposure varied. The repertoire was sequenced with immunoSEQ multiplex PCR; TCRdb's copy has only in-frame clones and lacks some. The table includes about 37,000 clones, around 76% detected once. Turning to this clone: Its antigen remains unknown.

Study-level points and caveats: Significant TCR diversity gains by C4D1 occurred in CD4+ but not CD8+ cells. According to reports, newly diagnosed patients had lower baseline TCR diversity than healthy donors, and relapsed/refractory patients had lower baseline TCR diversity still. With respect to the repertoire differences, their causes, possibly disease activity or prior therapy, remain undefined.

Here the sequenced sample was peripheral blood mononuclear cells (PBMCs), taken before the second cycle of nivolumab. The sequence derives from a human donor with classical Hodgkin lymphoma.

The CDR3 bases are TGTGCCATCAGCGAAGGACTCCGCAGTGAAAAACTGTTTTTT. Its protein product is CAISEGLRSEKLFF. The J gene is TRBJ1-4, the V gene TRBV10-3; D uncertain. Trimming shortened V by 6 bases and J by 7 bases, and 15 bases separated the two germline ends. The germline V gene encodes CDR1 ENHRY and CDR2 SYGVKD. This CDR3 contains 14 residues.